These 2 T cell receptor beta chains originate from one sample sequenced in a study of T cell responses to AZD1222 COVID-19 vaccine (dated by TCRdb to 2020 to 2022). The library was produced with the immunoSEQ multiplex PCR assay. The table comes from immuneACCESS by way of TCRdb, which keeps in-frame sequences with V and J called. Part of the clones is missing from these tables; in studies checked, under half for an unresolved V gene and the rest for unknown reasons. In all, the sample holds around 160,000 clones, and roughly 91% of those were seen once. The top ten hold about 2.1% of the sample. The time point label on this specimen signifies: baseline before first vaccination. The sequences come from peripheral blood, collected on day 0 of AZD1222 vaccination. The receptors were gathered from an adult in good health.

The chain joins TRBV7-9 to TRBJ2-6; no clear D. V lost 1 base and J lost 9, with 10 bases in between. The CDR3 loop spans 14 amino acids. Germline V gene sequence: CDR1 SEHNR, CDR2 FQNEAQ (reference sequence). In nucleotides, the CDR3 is TGTGCCAGCAGCTTAGTTGGGAATAGCAACGTCCTGACTTTC. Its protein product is CASSLVGNSNVLTF.

The CDR3 DNA reads TGTGCCAGCAGCTTCAGGGGAGGTGAATCCTCTGGAAACACCATATATTTT. Its protein is CASSFRGGESSGNTIYF. The chain combines TRBV7-8 with TRBJ1-3; tentatively, D is TRBD1 (6 bases). The CDR3 length is 17 residues. Germline lookup yields CDR1 SGHVS and CDR2 FQNEAQ. Trimming removed 3 bases at V and 0 bases at J, with 15 bases between.